This is a list of T cell receptor beta chains from one sample in a study of T cell changes during pregnancy in multiple sclerosis. TCRdb's table, derived via immunoSEQ multiplex PCR, lists solely in-frame clones and lacks some. The sample gives tens of thousands of clones, about 91% of which show up once; around 0.85% is in the top ten. Sequenced material: peripheral blood, taken before pregnancy. The receptors here all came from a female donor with multiple sclerosis, enrolled in a pregnancy study. The CDR3 runs from the conserved cysteine through the conserved F or W. D genes are given only for firm matches. Only part of the rows carry a size: once, few, many, or a class if the clone is expanded.

NA | TRBJ1-1 | TRBD1 | TRBV6-5 | CASSNPGTGGIEAFF | TGTGCCAGTTCAAATCCCGGGACAGGGGGTATTGAAGCTTTCTTT
NA | TRBJ2-5 | TRBD2 | TRBV7-3 | CASSRTGTAGGETQYF | TGTGCCAGCAGCCGTACCGGGACCGCGGGGGGAGAGACCCAGTACTTC
NA | TRBJ1-4 | NA | TRBV5-8 | CASSLGGPRGPNEKLFF | TGTGCCAGCAGCTTGGGGGGGCCCAGGGGACCAAATGAAAAACTGTTTTTT
NA | TRBJ2-2 | NA | TRBV5-4 | CASSRDSNTGELFF | TGTGCCAGCAGCCGGGACTCCAACACCGGGGAGCTGTTTTTT
NA | TRBJ1-3 | NA | TRBV6-1 | CASNHGGSGNTIYF | TGTGCCAGCAACCACGGGGGTTCTGGAAACACCATATATTTT
NA | TRBJ2-3 | TRBD2 | TRBV7-2 | CASSSQGGGVSTDTQYF | TGTGCCAGCAGCTCCCAGGGCGGGGGAGTCAGCACAGATACGCAGTATTTT
NA | TRBJ2-7 | TRBD2 | TRBV7-8 | CASSLDEGRGHEQYF | TGTGCCAGCAGCTTAGACGAAGGGAGGGGCCACGAGCAGTACTTC
NA | TRBJ2-1 | TRBD1 | TRBV15 | CATSRRQGLSEQFF | TGTGCCACCAGCAGAAGACAGGGGTTGAGTGAGCAGTTCTTC
NA | TRBJ2-3 | NA | TRBV9 | CASTQSARWTDTQYF | TGTGCCAGCACCCAGTCGGCGCGGTGGACAGATACGCAGTATTTT
NA | TRBJ2-1 | NA | TRBV9 | CASSLSPGPPAQFF | TGTGCCAGCAGCCTATCTCCAGGGCCTCCGGCCCAGTTCTTC
NA | TRBJ1-5 | TRBD1 | TRBV6-6 | CASSPGQGSLFIPQHF | TGTGCCAGCAGTCCAGGACAGGGGTCCCTTTTTATTCCCCAGCATTTT
once | TRBJ2-1 | TRBD2 | TRBV6-1 | CASSTPRLAANEQFF | TGTGCCAGCAGTACACCCCGACTAGCGGCCAATGAGCAGTTCTTC
NA | TRBJ2-7 | NA | TRBV7-2 | CASSLLASYEQYF | TGTGCCAGCAGCCTTCTGGCCTCCTACGAGCAGTACTTC
NA | TRBJ1-2 | NA | TRBV5-8 | CASSLIGGFGNYGYTF | TGTGCCAGCAGCTTGATAGGGGGTTTCGGTAACTATGGCTACACCTTC
few | TRBJ1-3 | NA | TRBV6-1 | CASKGEAGNTIYF | TGTGCCAGCAAAGGGGAGGCTGGAAACACCATATATTTT
NA | TRBJ2-5 | NA | TRBV6-4 | CASSDPGTRIFETQYF | TGTGCCAGCAGTGATCCAGGAACCAGGATATTTGAGACCCAGTACTTC
NA | TRBJ2-3 | TRBD1 | TRBV19 | CASSASDRGYMDTQYF | TGTGCCAGTAGTGCAAGTGACAGGGGGTATATGGATACGCAGTATTTT
NA | TRBJ2-7 | TRBD1 | TRBV9 | CASSPPTGQGVHEQYF | TGTGCCAGCAGCCCCCCCACTGGACAGGGAGTGCACGAGCAGTACTTC
NA | TRBJ1-2 | TRBD1 | TRBV7-6 | CASSQGVDGYTF | TGTGCCAGCAGTCAGGGGGTGGATGGCTACACCTTC
NA | TRBJ1-2 | NA | TRBV14 | CASSQDDRYGYTF | TGTGCCAGCAGCCAAGATGACAGATATGGCTACACCTTC
once | TRBJ2-7 | TRBD1 | TRBV6-6 | CATQQGTFNSYEQYF | TGTGCCACCCAACAGGGGACCTTCAACTCCTACGAGCAGTACTTC
NA | TRBJ2-5 | TRBD1 | TRBV10-3 | CAISGTGGNQETQYF | TGTGCCATCAGTGGTACAGGGGGCAACCAAGAGACCCAGTACTTC
NA | TRBJ1-1 | NA | TRBV29-1 | CSVEGGRFTEAFF | TGCAGCGTTGAAGGGGGGCGTTTCACTGAAGCTTTCTTT
NA | TRBJ2-1 | TRBD2 | TRBV27 | CASSLDGGGGEQFF | TGTGCCAGCAGTTTAGATGGGGGGGGAGGTGAGCAGTTCTTC
NA | TRBJ1-1 | NA | TRBV6-4 | CASSEQGSTEAFF | TGTGCCAGCAGTGAACAGGGTAGCACTGAAGCTTTCTTT
NA | TRBJ1-2 | NA | TRBV11-3 | CASSSGGGAQNF | TGTGCCAGCAGCTCGGGCGGCGGGGCCCAGAACTTC
once | TRBJ2-5 | TRBD1 | TRBV5-6 | CASSAIQDRGTLNF | TGTGCCAGCAGCGCCATTCAGGACAGGGGGACATTGAACTTC
NA | TRBJ1-5 | NA | TRBV2 | CASMRGTDQPQHF | TGTGCCAGCATGAGAGGTACGGATCAGCCCCAGCATTTT
NA | TRBJ1-2 | NA | TRBV4-3 | CASSQDRANYGYTF | TGCGCCAGCAGCCAAGACAGGGCTAACTATGGCTACACCTTC
NA | TRBJ1-6 | NA | TRBV4-3 | CASSLKTINSPLHF | TGCGCCAGCAGCCTAAAGACTATTAATTCACCCCTCCACTTT
NA | TRBJ1-5 | TRBD1 | TRBV6-5 | CASSYEGAHGQPQHF | TGTGCCAGCAGTTATGAGGGGGCGCACGGTCAGCCCCAGCATTTT
NA | TRBJ2-7 | NA | TRBV6-6 | CASSLTRGEQYF | TGTGCCAGCAGCCTAACAAGGGGCGAGCAGTACTTC
NA | TRBJ2-3 | TRBD2 | TRBV27 | CASSFDPGGSNTQYF | TGTGCCAGCAGTTTTGATCCGGGAGGATCGAATACGCAGTATTTT
NA | TRBJ1-2 | TRBD1 | TRBV7-2 | CASSSEGQGNYGYTF | TGTGCCAGCAGCTCCGAGGGACAGGGGAACTATGGCTACACCTTC
NA | TRBJ1-2 | TRBD1 | TRBV19 | CASSIVGQAYGYTF | TGTGCCAGTAGTATAGTAGGACAGGCCTATGGCTACACCTTC
NA | TRBJ2-6 | NA | TRBV5-1 | CASSQTPTGFSSGANVLTF | TGCGCCAGCAGTCAAACCCCGACAGGCTTTTCCTCTGGGGCCAACGTCCTGACTTTC
NA | TRBJ2-1 | TRBD2 | TRBV27 | CASRPSSGNEQFF | TGTGCCAGCAGGCCCTCTAGCGGCAATGAGCAGTTCTTC
NA | TRBJ1-2 | NA | TRBV6-6 | CAIQGVNYGYTF | TGTGCCATTCAAGGGGTAAACTATGGCTACACCTTC
NA | TRBJ2-1 | NA | TRBV7-9 | CASSSQRNEQFF | TGTGCCAGCAGCTCTCAACGGAATGAGCAGTTCTTC
NA | TRBJ1-2 | TRBD1 | TRBV6-1 | CASTQRTGGNYGYTF | TGTGCCAGCACTCAAAGGACAGGGGGAAACTATGGCTACACCTTC
NA | TRBJ2-1 | TRBD1 | TRBV7-6 | CASTSGTGSYEQFF | TGTGCCAGCACTTCCGGGACAGGGAGCTATGAGCAGTTCTTC
NA | TRBJ2-5 | NA | TRBV7-2 | CASSLESGKETQYF | TGTGCCAGCAGCTTAGAATCAGGGAAAGAGACCCAGTACTTC
NA | TRBJ2-3 | NA | TRBV5-1 | CASSYWPKQGALSTDTQYF | TGCGCCAGCAGCTACTGGCCTAAACAGGGCGCACTTAGCACAGATACGCAGTATTTT
NA | TRBJ1-3 | NA | TRBV19 | CASSSTGRRNTIYF | TGTGCCAGTAGTTCGACAGGTCGAAGAAACACCATATATTTT
NA | TRBJ2-5 | NA | TRBV7-9 | CASSMTVGQETQYF | TGTGCCAGCAGCATGACAGTCGGCCAAGAGACCCAGTACTTC
NA | TRBJ2-7 | NA | TRBV7-9 | CASSSDRSSSYEQYF | TGTGCCAGCAGCAGTGACAGATCCAGCTCCTACGAGCAGTACTTC
NA | TRBJ2-7 | TRBD1 | TRBV27 | CASSETTGFFEQYF | TGTGCCAGCAGTGAGACGACAGGGTTTTTCGAGCAGTACTTC
NA | TRBJ2-3 | TRBD2 | TRBV4-2 | CASSQEIAGGLSDTQYF | TGTGCCAGCAGCCAAGAGATAGCGGGGGGGCTGTCAGATACGCAGTATTTT
NA | TRBJ2-1 | NA | TRBV13 | CASSLSEGNEQFF | TGTGCCAGCAGCTTGTCAGAGGGCAATGAGCAGTTCTTC
NA | TRBJ2-5 | NA | TRBV7-9 | CASSPRLETQYF | TGTGCCAGCAGCCCCCGGTTAGAGACCCAGTACTTC
once | TRBJ2-1 | TRBD2 | TRBV4-2 | CASSRSLAGGPSSYNEQFF | TGTGCCAGCAGCCGATCCCTAGCGGGGGGACCCAGCTCCTACAATGAGCAGTTCTTC
NA | TRBJ2-3 | NA | TRBV9 | CASSPSVRTTTDTQYF | TGTGCCAGCAGCCCGAGCGTTCGCACTACCACAGATACGCAGTATTTT
NA | TRBJ2-1 | TRBD2 | TRBV29-1 | CSVERGSSYNEQFF | TGCAGCGTTGAGCGGGGGAGCTCCTACAATGAGCAGTTCTTC
NA | TRBJ1-3 | NA | TRBV19 | CASRAGRSGNTIYF | TGTGCCAGTAGGGCAGGGCGCTCTGGAAACACCATATATTTT
NA | TRBJ1-5 | NA | TRBV19 | CASTRQSLQPNQPQHF | TGTGCCAGTACCCGACAGAGCCTTCAACCTAATCAGCCCCAGCATTTT